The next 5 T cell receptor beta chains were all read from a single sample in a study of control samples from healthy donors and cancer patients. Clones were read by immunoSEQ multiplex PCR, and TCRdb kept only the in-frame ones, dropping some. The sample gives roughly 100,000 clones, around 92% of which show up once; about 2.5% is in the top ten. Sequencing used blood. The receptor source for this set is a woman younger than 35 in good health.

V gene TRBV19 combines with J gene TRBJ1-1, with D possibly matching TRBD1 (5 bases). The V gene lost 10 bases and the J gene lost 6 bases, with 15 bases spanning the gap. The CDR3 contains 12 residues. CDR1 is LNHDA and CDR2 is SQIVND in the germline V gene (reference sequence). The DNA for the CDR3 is TGTGCCACCTCCCCCCGGGACGCTGAAGCTTTCTTT. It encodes CATSPRDAEAFF.

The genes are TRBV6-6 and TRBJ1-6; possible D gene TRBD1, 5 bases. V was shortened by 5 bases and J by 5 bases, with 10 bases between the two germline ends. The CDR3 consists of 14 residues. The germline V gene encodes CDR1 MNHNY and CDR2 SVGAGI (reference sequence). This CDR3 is CASSDDSHNSPLHF. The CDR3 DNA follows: TGTGCCAGCAGTGACGACAGCCATAATTCACCCCTCCACTTT.

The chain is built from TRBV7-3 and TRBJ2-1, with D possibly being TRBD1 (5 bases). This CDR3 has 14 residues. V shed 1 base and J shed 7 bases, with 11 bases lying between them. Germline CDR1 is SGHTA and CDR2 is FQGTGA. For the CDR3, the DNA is TGTGCCAGCAGCTTAAGATCTACAGGAAATGAGCAGTTCTTC. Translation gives CASSLRSTGNEQFF.

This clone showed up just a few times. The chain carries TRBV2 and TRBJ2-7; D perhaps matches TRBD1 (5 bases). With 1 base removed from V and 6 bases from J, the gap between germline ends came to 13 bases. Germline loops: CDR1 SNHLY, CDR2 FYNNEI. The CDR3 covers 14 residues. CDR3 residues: CASSEERTPAEQYF. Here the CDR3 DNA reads TGTGCCAGCAGTGAAGAACGGACACCCGCCGAGCAGTACTTC.

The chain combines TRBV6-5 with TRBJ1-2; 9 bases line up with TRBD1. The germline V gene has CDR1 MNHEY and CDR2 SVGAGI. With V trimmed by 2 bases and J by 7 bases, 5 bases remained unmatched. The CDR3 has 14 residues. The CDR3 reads CASSYLGQGSGYTF. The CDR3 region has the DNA TGTGCCAGCAGTTACCTGGGACAGGGATCTGGCTACACCTTC.